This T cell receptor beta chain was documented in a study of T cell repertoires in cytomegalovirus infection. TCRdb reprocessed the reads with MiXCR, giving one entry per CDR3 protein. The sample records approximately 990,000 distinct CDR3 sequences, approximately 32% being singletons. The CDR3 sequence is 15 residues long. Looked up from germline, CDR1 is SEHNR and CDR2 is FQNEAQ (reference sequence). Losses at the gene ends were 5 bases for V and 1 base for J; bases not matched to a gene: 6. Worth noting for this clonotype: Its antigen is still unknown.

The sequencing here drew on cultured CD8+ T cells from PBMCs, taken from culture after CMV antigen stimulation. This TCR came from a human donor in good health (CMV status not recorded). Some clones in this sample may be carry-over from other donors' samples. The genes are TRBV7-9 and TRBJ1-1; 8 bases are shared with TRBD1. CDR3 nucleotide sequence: TGTGCCAGCAGCCCTAGGACAGGGAAGAACACTGAAGCTTTCTTT. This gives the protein CASSPRTGKNTEAFF.